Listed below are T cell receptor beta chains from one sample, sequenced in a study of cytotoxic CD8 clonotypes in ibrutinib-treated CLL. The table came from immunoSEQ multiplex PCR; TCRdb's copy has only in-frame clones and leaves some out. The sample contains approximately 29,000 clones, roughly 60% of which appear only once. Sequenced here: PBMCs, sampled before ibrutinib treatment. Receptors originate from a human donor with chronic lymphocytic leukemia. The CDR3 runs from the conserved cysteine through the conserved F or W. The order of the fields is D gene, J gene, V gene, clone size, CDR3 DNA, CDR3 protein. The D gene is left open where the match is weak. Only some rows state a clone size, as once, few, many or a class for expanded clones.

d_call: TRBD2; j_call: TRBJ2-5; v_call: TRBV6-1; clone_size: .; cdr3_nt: TGTGCCAGCAGTGAAATTTTCGCCCGACTAGCGGGACAAGAGACCCAGTACTTC; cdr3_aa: CASSEIFARLAGQETQYF
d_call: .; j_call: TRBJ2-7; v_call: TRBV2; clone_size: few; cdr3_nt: TGTGCCAGCAGTGAAGAGGAGGGAGGACCCTACGAGCAGTACTTC; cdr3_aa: CASSEEEGGPYEQYF
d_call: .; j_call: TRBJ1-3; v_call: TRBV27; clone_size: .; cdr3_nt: TGTGCCAGCGCCCCGGGAGGGTCTGGAAACACCATATATTTT; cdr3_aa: CASAPGGSGNTIYF
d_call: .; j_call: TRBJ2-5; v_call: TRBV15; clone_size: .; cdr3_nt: TGTGCCACCAGCGCCCTGGAAGGGGAAGAGACCCAGTACTTC; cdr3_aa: CATSALEGEETQYF
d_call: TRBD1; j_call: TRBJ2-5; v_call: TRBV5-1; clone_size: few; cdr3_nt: TGCGCCAGCAGCCCACAGGGGCAGGAGACCCAGTACTTC; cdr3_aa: CASSPQGQETQYF
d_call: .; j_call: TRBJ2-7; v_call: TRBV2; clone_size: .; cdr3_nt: TGTGCCAGCAGTGAAGGGACACCTTACGAGCAGTACTTC; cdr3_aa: CASSEGTPYEQYF
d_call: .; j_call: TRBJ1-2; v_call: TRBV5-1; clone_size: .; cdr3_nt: TGCGCCAGCAGCTTGGAACAGGGAAATCATGGCTACACCTTC; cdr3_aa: CASSLEQGNHGYTF
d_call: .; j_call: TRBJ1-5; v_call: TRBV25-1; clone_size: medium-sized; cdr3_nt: TGTGCCAGCAGTGACGAGAATCAGCCCCAGCATTTT; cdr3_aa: CASSDENQPQHF
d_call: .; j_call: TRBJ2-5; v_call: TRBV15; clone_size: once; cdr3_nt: TGTGCCACCAGCAGAGATGAGCCTAGCCGAGAGACCCAGTACTTC; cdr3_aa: CATSRDEPSRETQYF
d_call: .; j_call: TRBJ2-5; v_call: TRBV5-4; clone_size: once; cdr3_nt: TGTGCCAGCAGCCCCCCTCTTTCCCGACAAGAGACCCAGTACTTC; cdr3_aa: CASSPPLSRQETQYF
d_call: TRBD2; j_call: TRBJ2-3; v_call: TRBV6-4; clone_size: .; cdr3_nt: TGTGCCAGCAGTGAAGCGGGGGGCACAGATACGCAGTATTTT; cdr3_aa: CASSEAGGTDTQYF
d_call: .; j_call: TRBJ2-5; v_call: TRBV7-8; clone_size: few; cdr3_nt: TGTGCCAGCAGCTTGAATAGGGCTGAGGAGACCCAGTACTTC; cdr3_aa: CASSLNRAEETQYF
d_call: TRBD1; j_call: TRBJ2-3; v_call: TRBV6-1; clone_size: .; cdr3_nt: TGTGCCAGCAGTGGACAGGGTACAGATACGCAGTATTTT; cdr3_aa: CASSGQGTDTQYF
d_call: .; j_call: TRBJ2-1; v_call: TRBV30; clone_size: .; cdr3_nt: TGTGCCTGGAGCGTAAATCGCCTCCAGTTCTTC; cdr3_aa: CAWSVNRLQFF
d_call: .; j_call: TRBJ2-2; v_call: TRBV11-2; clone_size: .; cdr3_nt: TGTGCCAGCAGTCGAGGGTCGGCGGGCACCGGGGAGCTGTTTTTT; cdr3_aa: CASSRGSAGTGELFF
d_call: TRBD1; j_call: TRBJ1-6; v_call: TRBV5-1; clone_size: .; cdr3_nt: TGCGCCAGCAGCGTTCCAGGGGGTGAACCCCTCCACTTT; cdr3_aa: CASSVPGGEPLHF
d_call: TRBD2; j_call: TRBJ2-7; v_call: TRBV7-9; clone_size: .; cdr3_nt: TGTGCCAGCAGCCAGCGGGAGTTTAGGCACGAGCAGTACTTC; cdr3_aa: CASSQREFRHEQYF
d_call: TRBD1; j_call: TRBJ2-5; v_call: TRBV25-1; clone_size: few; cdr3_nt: TGTGCCACCACATCCACAGGGGGCGCAGGAGAGACCCAGTACTTC; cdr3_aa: CATTSTGGAGETQYF
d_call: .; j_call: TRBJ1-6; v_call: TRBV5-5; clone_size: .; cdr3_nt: TGTGCCAGCAGCTTGGTACAGGGCTTTTCACCCCTCCACTTT; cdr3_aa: CASSLVQGFSPLHF
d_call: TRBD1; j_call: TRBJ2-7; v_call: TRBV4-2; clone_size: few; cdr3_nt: TGTGCCAGCAGCCAAGGGACAGGGGGCTCCTACGAGCAGTACTTC; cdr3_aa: CASSQGTGGSYEQYF
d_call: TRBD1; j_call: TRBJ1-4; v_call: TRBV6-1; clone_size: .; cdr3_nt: TGTGCCAGCAGGGAACCAGGGGGTGCTAATGAAAAACTGTTTTTT; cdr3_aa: CASREPGGANEKLFF